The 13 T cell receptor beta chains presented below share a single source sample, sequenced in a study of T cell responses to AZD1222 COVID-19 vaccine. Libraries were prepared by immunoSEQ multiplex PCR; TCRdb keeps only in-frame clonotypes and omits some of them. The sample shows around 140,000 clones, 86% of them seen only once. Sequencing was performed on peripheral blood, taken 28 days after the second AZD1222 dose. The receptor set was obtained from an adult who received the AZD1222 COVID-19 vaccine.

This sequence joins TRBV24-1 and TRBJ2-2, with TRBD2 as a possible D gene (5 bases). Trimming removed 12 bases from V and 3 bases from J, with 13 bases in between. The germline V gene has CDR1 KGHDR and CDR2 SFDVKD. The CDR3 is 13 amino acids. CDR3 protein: CASGWSHTGELFF. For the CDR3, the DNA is TGTGCCTCGGGGTGGTCCCACACCGGGGAGCTGTTTTTT.

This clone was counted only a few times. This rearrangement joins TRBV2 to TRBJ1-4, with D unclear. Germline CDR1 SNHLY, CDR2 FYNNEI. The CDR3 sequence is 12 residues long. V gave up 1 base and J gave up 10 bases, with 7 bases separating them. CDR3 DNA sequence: TGTGCCAGCAGTGAAGAGGCAGGAAAACTGTTTTTT. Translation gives CASSEEAGKLFF.

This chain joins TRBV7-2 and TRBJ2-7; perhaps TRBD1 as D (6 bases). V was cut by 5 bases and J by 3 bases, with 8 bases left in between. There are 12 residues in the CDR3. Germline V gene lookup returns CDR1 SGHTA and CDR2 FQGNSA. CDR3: CASSEQGYEQYF. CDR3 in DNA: TGTGCCAGCAGCGAACAGGGCTACGAGCAGTACTTC.

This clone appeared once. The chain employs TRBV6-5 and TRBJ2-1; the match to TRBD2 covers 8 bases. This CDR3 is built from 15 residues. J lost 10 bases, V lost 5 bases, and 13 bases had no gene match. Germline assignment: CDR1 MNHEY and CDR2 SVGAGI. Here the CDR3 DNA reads TGTGCCAGCAGTCAATATCTGGCTAGCGGGCGGGAGCAGTTCTTC. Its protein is CASSQYLASGREQFF.

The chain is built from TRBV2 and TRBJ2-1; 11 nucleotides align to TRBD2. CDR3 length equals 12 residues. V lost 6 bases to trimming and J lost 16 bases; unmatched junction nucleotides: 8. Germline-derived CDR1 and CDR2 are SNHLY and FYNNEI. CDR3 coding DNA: TGTGCCAGCAGAGCACTAGCGGGAGTGGGATTCTTC. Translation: CASRALAGVGFF.

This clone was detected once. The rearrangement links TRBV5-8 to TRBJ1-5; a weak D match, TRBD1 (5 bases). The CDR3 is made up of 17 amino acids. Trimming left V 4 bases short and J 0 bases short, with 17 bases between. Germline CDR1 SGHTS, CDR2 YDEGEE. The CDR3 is CASSPLQGRGSNQPQHF. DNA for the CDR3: TGTGCCAGCAGCCCCCTTCAGGGTAGGGGTAGCAATCAGCCCCAGCATTTT.

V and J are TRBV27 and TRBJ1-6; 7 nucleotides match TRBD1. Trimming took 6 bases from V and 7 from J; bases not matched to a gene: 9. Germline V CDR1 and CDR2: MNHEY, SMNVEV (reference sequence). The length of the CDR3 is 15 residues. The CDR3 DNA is TGTGCCAGCAGCGGGTCGGGGACAGTAAATTCACCCCTCCACTTT. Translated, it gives CASSGSGTVNSPLHF.

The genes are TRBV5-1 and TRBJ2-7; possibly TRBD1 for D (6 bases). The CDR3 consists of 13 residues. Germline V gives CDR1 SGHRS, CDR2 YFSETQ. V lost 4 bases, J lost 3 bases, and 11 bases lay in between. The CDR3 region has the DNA TGCGCCAGCAGCAGGGACATCCACTACGAGCAGTACTTC. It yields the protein CASSRDIHYEQYF.

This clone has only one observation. The CDR3 here is CASSPQGGDQPQHF. The DNA for the CDR3 is TGTGCCAGCAGCCCCCAAGGGGGAGATCAGCCCCAGCATTTT. The J gene is TRBJ1-5, the V gene TRBV9, with a weak D call TRBD1 (6 bases). The CDR3 runs 14 residues. Trimming stripped 4 bases from V and 5 bases from J, with 13 bases between. Germline V gives CDR1 SGDLS, CDR2 YYNGEE.

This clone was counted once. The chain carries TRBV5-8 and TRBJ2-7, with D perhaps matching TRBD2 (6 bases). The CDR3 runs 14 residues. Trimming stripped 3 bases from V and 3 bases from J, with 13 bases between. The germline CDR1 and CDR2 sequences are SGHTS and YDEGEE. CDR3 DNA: TGTGCCAGCAGCTCCATCACTAGCCGCTACGAGCAGTACTTC. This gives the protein CASSSITSRYEQYF.

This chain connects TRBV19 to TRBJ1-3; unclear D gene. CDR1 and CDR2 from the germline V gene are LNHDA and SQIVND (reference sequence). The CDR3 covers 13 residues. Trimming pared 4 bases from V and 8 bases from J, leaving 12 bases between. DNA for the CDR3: TGTGCCAGTAGTACGGGCCCGCGGGACACCATATATTTT. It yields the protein CASSTGPRDTIYF.

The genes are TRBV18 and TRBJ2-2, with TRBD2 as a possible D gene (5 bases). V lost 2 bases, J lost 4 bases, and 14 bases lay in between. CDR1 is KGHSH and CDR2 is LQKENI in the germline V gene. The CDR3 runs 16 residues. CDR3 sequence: CASSPDAGGFTGELFF. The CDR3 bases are TGTGCCAGCTCACCAGATGCGGGCGGATTCACCGGGGAGCTGTTTTTT.

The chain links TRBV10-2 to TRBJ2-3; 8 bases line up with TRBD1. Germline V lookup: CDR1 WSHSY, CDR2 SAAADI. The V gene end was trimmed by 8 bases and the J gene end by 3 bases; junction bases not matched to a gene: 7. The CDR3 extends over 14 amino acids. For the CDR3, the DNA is TGCGCCAGCTTCTGGACAGGGTCTACAGATACGCAGTATTTT. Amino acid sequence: CASFWTGSTDTQYF.